The clone carrying this T cell receptor beta chain was observed a few times. Its antigen remains unknown. Peripheral blood came from all dose cohorts at three timepoints. The data originate from a study of OX40 agonist ivuxolimab in advanced cancers. Study in general: The study gave patients intravenous ivuxolimab at 0.01 to 10 mg/kg every 2 weeks. Points from the study as a whole: The study observed clonal expansion of CD4+ and CD8+ blood T cells by week 6 at 0.1 to 3.0 mg/kg. Compared with CD4+, CD8+ T cells on average had more expanded clones.

Trimming removed 5 bases from V and 7 bases from J; junction bases left unmatched: 15. The CDR3 runs 17 residues. Germline V gene data show CDR1 as LNHDA and CDR2 as SQIVND (reference sequence). Generated by immunoSEQ multiplex PCR, the TCRdb table keeps only in-frame clones and is missing some. The repertoire includes some 70,000 clones, roughly 90% of them detected once, and more than 0.85% sits in the top ten. V is TRBV19 and J is TRBJ2-1; TRBD2 matches at 9 bases. This TCR was recovered from an adult with an advanced solid tumor such as melanoma, head and neck, liver or kidney cancer. The specimen comprised CD4+ or CD8+ T cells sorted from blood, sampled in a trial of the OX40 agonist ivuxolimab. The CDR3 is CASSSRGAGGLRNEQFF. The CDR3 DNA sequence: TGTGCCAGTAGTTCACGTGGAGCGGGGGGCCTTCGGAATGAGCAGTTCTTC. Variable domain in full (rest from reference TRBV19 and TRBJ2-1): DGGITQSPKYLFRKEGQNVTLSCEQNLNHDAMYWYRQDPGQGLRLIYYSQIVNDFQKGDIAEGYSVSREKKESFPLTVTSAQKNPTAFYLCASSSRGAGGLRNEQFFGPGTRLTVL.